A single sample is the source of the 21 T cell receptor beta chains below, sequenced in a study of shared clonotypes between healthy human individuals. The protocol was immunoSEQ multiplex PCR, while the TCRdb copy is restricted to in-frame clones and leaves out a portion. The profile covers about 640,000 clones, with approximately 79% appearing a single time and approximately 2% taken by the ten largest. The sequencing input was memory CD4+ T cells sorted from blood. Subset given: CD45RA-negative fraction. All receptors come from a woman aged 25 to 39 in good health.

The gene calls are TRBV15 and TRBJ2-1, with D unresolved. The germline CDR1 and CDR2 sequences are LNHNV and YYDKDF (reference sequence). The CDR3 has 9 amino acids. Deletions cut 3 bases from V and 14 bases from J, with 5 bases between. CDR3 coding DNA: TGTGCCACCAGCAGCGAGGAGTTCTTC. Protein product: CATSSEEFF.

This clone was observed a handful of times. This chain connects TRBV30 to TRBJ1-3; no clear D. The CDR3 is 13 amino acids. CDR1 is GTSNPN and CDR2 is SVGIG in the germline V gene (reference sequence). The V gene lost 3 bases and the J gene lost 2 bases, with 8 bases spanning the gap. In DNA, the CDR3 is TGTGCCTGGAGATACCCCCCTGGAAACACCATATATTTT. Its protein is CAWRYPPGNTIYF.

This clone came up once. The J gene is TRBJ2-5, the V gene TRBV28; D perhaps matches TRBD2 (5 bases). The CDR3 is made up of 12 amino acids. The germline CDR1 and CDR2 sequences are MDHEN and SYDVKM. V gave up 10 bases and J gave up 3 bases, with 12 bases separating them. CDR3 in amino acids: CATGRGKETQYF. CDR3 nucleotides: TGTGCCACCGGAAGAGGGAAAGAGACCCAGTACTTC.

The chain employs TRBV18 and TRBJ2-7, with D unclear. V was trimmed by 4 bases and J by 2 bases, leaving 6 bases between them. This CDR3 is built from 12 residues. Germline V CDR1 and CDR2: KGHSH, LQKENI. This chain's CDR3 is CASSRVTYEQYF. In DNA, the CDR3 is TGTGCCAGCTCACGGGTGACCTACGAGCAGTACTTC.

V usage is TRBV4-2 and J usage is TRBJ1-4, with D unclear. This CDR3 has 15 residues. Germline V lookup: CDR1 LGHNA, CDR2 YNFKEQ. V lost 1 base and J lost 6, with 12 bases in between. The DNA for the CDR3 is TGTGCCAGCAGCCAAGTGGGGAGCTCTGATGAAAAACTGTTTTTT. Protein: CASSQVGSSDEKLFF.

The V call is TRBV27, the J call TRBJ2-6; the match to TRBD2 covers 7 bases. The CDR3 spans 17 residues. The V segment lost 5 bases and the J segment 2 bases; nucleotides outside the gene matches: 9. CDR1 is MNHEY, CDR2 SMNVEV, per germline (reference sequence). CDR3 sequence: CASSGRPGRAGANVLTF. The CDR3, as DNA: TGTGCCAGCAGTGGACGCCCAGGGAGGGCTGGGGCCAACGTCCTGACTTTC.

The V and J genes are TRBV5-4 and TRBJ2-3, with D tentatively TRBD2 (5 bases). CDR1 SGHNT and CDR2 YYREEE come from the germline V gene (reference sequence). The ends were cut back, 0 bases at V and 2 bases at J, with 13 bases in the middle. The CDR3 contains 16 residues. The CDR3 nucleotides read TGTGCCAGCAGCTTGGGTCGGAGGAGAGCCACAGATACGCAGTATTTT. Its translation is CASSLGRRRATDTQYF. Full variable domain (rest looked up from reference TRBV5-4 and TRBJ2-3): ETGVTQSPTHLIKTRGQQVTLRCSSQSGHNTVSWYQQALGQGPQFIFQYYREEENGRGNFPPRFSGLQFPNYSSELNVNALELDDSALYLCASSLGRRRATDTQYFGPGTRLTVL.

This chain links TRBV28 with TRBJ1-1; D is unresolved. V was clipped by 1 base and J by 2 bases, with 8 bases between them. The CDR3 length is 14 residues. The germline V gene encodes CDR1 MDHEN and CDR2 SYDVKM. The CDR3 loop is CASSLYGLNTEAFF. The CDR3, as DNA: TGTGCCAGCAGTTTATATGGGCTTAACACTGAAGCTTTCTTT.

The genes are TRBV27 and TRBJ1-1; tentatively, D is TRBD1 (6 bases). This CDR3 spans 16 amino acids. Germline CDR1 is MNHEY and CDR2 is SMNVEV (reference sequence). V dropped 4 bases and J dropped 4 bases, with 19 bases sitting between them. Here the CDR3 DNA reads TGTGCCAGCAGTTGGGGGCTAGGGAGAAGGGGCACTGAAGCTTTCTTT. Encoded protein: CASSWGLGRRGTEAFF.

The J gene is TRBJ1-4, the V gene TRBV27, with TRBD1 identical over 8 bases. Germline assignment: CDR1 MNHEY and CDR2 SMNVEV (reference sequence). Trimming cost V 5 bases and J 7 bases; bases outside gene matches: 9. The CDR3 totals 15 residues. For the CDR3, the DNA is TGTGCCAGCAGTAGCTTAGGACAGGGAACTGAAAAACTGTTTTTT. Protein sequence: CASSSLGQGTEKLFF.

This chain connects TRBV7-3 to TRBJ2-3; D ambiguous. Germline assignment: CDR1 SGHTA and CDR2 FQGTGA. Trimming cost V 2 bases and J 6 bases, with 6 bases left between them. The CDR3 consists of 12 residues. The CDR3 spells CASSLAADTQYF. CDR3 in DNA: TGTGCCAGCAGCTTAGCGGCGGATACGCAGTATTTT.

This clone came up a few times. The chain employs TRBV30 and TRBJ1-2; D remains ambiguous. V was cut by 0 bases and J by 9 bases, with 11 bases left in between. There are 12 residues in the CDR3. Germline V gene data show CDR1 as GTSNPN and CDR2 as SVGIG (reference sequence). The CDR3 DNA is TGTGCCTGGAGTGTACGCCCCCCGCGCTACACCTTC. Translated: CAWSVRPPRYTF.

The CDR3 sequence: CASSYPLGLGAETQYF. In DNA, the CDR3 is TGTGCCAGCAGTTACCCTCTTGGGCTCGGGGCGGAGACCCAGTACTTC. This rearrangement joins TRBV6-6 to TRBJ2-5, with D perhaps assigned TRBD1 or TRBD2 (5 bases each). V was cut by 2 bases and J by 5 bases, with 18 bases left in between. This CDR3 is 16 amino acids long. The germline V gene has CDR1 MNHNY and CDR2 SVGAGI (reference sequence).

The chain is built from TRBV11-3 and TRBJ2-1, with TRBD2 identical over 11 bases. The CDR3 length is 16 residues. The germline gives CDR1 SGHNT, CDR2 YENEEA. Losses at the gene ends were 4 bases for V and 6 bases for J; bases not matched to a gene: 8. The CDR3, as DNA: TGTGCCAGCAGCTCCTCTAGCGGGAGGTTAGGCAATGAGCAGTTCTTC. Protein: CASSSSSGRLGNEQFF.

The gene calls are TRBV7-9 and TRBJ2-2; 7 bases align to TRBD1. CDR3 length: 15 residues. Germline CDR1 SEHNR, CDR2 FQNEAQ (reference sequence). Trimming took 1 base from V and 5 from J; bases not matched to a gene: 4. The chain's CDR3 is CASSLVRGQTGELFF. The CDR3, as DNA: TGTGCCAGCAGCTTAGTAAGGGGGCAGACCGGGGAGCTGTTTTTT. Supplemented by reference TRBV7-9 and TRBJ2-2, the full variable domain reads DTGVSQNPRHKITKRGQNVTFRCDPISEHNRLYWYRQTLGQGPEFLTYFQNEAQLEKSRLLSDRFSAERPKGSFSTLEIQRTEQGDSAMYLCASSLVRGQTGELFFGEGSRLTVL.

The chain is built from TRBV29-1 and TRBJ2-5, with a tentative D call TRBD2 (5 bases). The CDR3 loop spans 13 amino acids. The germline V gene has CDR1 SQVTM and CDR2 ANQGSEA. Trimming removed 1 base at V and 4 bases at J, with 10 bases between. CDR3 in amino acids: CSVEGGLGETQYF. Here the CDR3 DNA reads TGCAGCGTTGAAGGCGGACTTGGAGAGACCCAGTACTTC.

This clone has a handful of counts. The genes are TRBV18 and TRBJ1-4; D call uncertain. Germline V CDR1 and CDR2: KGHSH, LQKENI. This CDR3 contains 13 residues. Trimming took off 3 bases at V and 8 bases at J, with 10 bases between the two ends. This CDR3 reads CASSPNAGEKLFF. In nucleotides, the CDR3 is TGTGCCAGCTCACCCAATGCTGGGGAAAAACTGTTTTTT. The full variable domain, completed using reference TRBV18 and TRBJ1-4, is NAGVMQNPRHLVRRRGQEARLRCSPMKGHSHVYWYRQLPEEGLKFMVYLQKENIIDESGMPKERFSAEFPKEGPSILRIQQVVRGDSAAYFCASSPNAGEKLFFGSGTQLSVL.

In this sample, this clone turned up a few times. The rearrangement uses TRBV5-8 and TRBJ2-3; 7 bases map to TRBD1. Germline assignment: CDR1 SGHTS and CDR2 YDEGEE. There are 15 residues in the CDR3. J was trimmed by 3 bases and V by 5 bases; bases with no gene match: 9. The chain's CDR3 is CASSMGTAQTDTQYF. CDR3 bases: TGTGCCAGCAGTATGGGGACAGCCCAGACAGATACGCAGTATTTT.

The V call is TRBV6-5, the J call TRBJ1-2; 9 bases agree with TRBD1. CDR1 and CDR2 from the germline V gene are MNHEY and SVGAGI. The V and J ends lost 4 bases and 7 bases, in that order; junction bases with no gene match: 10. The CDR3 is 15 amino acids. The CDR3 loop reads CASSSPRDRVRGYTF. The CDR3 DNA follows: TGTGCCAGCAGTTCACCACGGGACAGGGTCCGTGGCTACACCTTC.

V gene TRBV27 combines with J gene TRBJ2-5; no clear D. This CDR3 is built from 15 residues. CDR1 is MNHEY, CDR2 SMNVEV, per germline (reference sequence). V was pared by 0 bases and J by 1 base, with 9 bases between. The CDR3 region has the DNA TGTGCCAGCAGTTTATCGAGGCTATCCCAAGAGACCCAGTACTTC. Protein sequence: CASSLSRLSQETQYF.

There are many counts of this clone. The DNA for the CDR3 is TGTGCCACCAGCAGAGGGGTGGGCGAGCAGTACTTC. This gives the protein CATSRGVGEQYF. The chain is built from TRBV15 and TRBJ2-7; D is uncertain. Germline V gene lookup returns CDR1 LNHNV and CDR2 YYDKDF (reference sequence). Trimming left V 1 base short and J 6 bases short, with 7 bases between. This CDR3 region has 12 residues.